This T cell receptor (beta chain) is from a study of monozygotic twins with cystic fibrosis. This clone occurred a few times. Its matching antigen is unknown. V lost 7 bases and J lost 7, with 10 bases in between. CDR3 size: 11 residues. From germline, CDR1 is SNHLY and CDR2 FYNNEI. Using immunoSEQ multiplex PCR, the repertoire was profiled, and TCRdb retains in-frame clones only, with some absent. The sample has 39,000 or so clones; 75% to 95% are singletons. General study findings and limits: In this small cohort, shared CDR3 numbers showed no association with age, concordance or disease severity. In 13 of 16 pairs, V gene usage was closest to the co-twin's.

This chain connects TRBV2 to TRBJ1-1; no clear D. Sequenced material: blood. The TCR was taken from a boy under 10 years old with cystic fibrosis. The CDR3, as DNA: TGTGCCAGCAAGACCCGGCTTGAAGCTTTCTTT. Amino acids: CASKTRLEAFF.